These 10 T cell receptor beta chains originate from one sample sequenced in a study of cytotoxic CD8 clonotypes in ibrutinib-treated CLL. TCRdb keeps only in-frame clones here, not all; method: immunoSEQ multiplex PCR. Counted here are roughly 150,000 clones, 84% occurring once; the ten biggest clones make up 4.6%. This sample comprised PBMCs, obtained after 24 months of ibrutinib treatment. All receptors come from a human donor with chronic lymphocytic leukemia.

This clone appeared once. One junction end disagrees with the germline gene, perhaps due to a read error. The chain has TRBV7-2 and TRBJ2-1, with 8 bases aligning to TRBD1. The CDR3 runs to 17 residues. Germline-derived CDR1 and CDR2 are SGHTA and FQGNSA. Written as DNA, the CDR3 is TGTGCCAGCAGCATAGCCCTGACAGGGGTCCAGCCCAATGAGCAGTTCTTC. Its translation is CASSIALTGVQPNEQFF.

The chain carries TRBV30 and TRBJ2-1; possible D gene TRBD1, 6 bases. The CDR3 runs 15 residues. The V gene's germline CDR1 is GTSNPN and CDR2 SVGIG (reference sequence). Deletions cut 3 bases from V and 0 bases from J, with 12 bases between. This CDR3 reads CAWRNDRSSYNEQFF. CDR3 nucleotide sequence: TGTGCCTGGAGAAATGACAGGAGCTCCTACAATGAGCAGTTCTTC.

The chain uses TRBV7-8 and TRBJ2-7; D possibly corresponds to TRBD2 (6 bases). CDR1 and CDR2 (germline): SGHVS, FQNEAQ. The CDR3 has 13 residues. V was pared by 5 bases and J by 0 bases, with 8 bases between. The CDR3 bases are TGTGCCAGCAGCCCGACTAGCTCCTACGAGCAGTACTTC. This sequence encodes CASSPTSSYEQYF.

V is TRBV28 and J is TRBJ1-3, with D uncertain. This CDR3 is built from 15 residues. The V and J ends lost 4 bases and 1 base respectively, with 11 bases between them. Germline values: CDR1 MDHEN, CDR2 SYDVKM. The CDR3: CASSSGGGSGNTIYF. CDR3 coding DNA: TGTGCCAGCAGTTCAGGAGGTGGGTCTGGAAACACCATATATTTT.

The V gene is TRBV2, the J gene TRBJ1-2, with a tentative D call TRBD1 (5 bases). Per germline, CDR1 SNHLY and CDR2 FYNNEI. The CDR3 has 14 amino acids. The V and J ends lost 6 bases and 2 bases respectively, with 13 bases between them. The CDR3 here is CASRGTGGNYGYTF. CDR3 nucleotides: TGTGCCAGCAGAGGGACCGGGGGGAACTATGGCTACACCTTC.

The V gene is TRBV2, the J gene TRBJ2-5, with D perhaps given as TRBD1 or TRBD2 (6 bases each). The CDR3 contains 13 residues. V lost 8 bases and J 2 bases, leaving 12 bases between the germline ends. Germline CDR1 is SNHLY and CDR2 is FYNNEI. CDR3 nucleotide sequence: TGTGCCAGCGAGAGGGGGGCACAAGAGACCCAGTACTTC. This gives the protein CASERGAQETQYF. The full variable domain, rest sourced from reference TRBV2 and TRBJ2-5, is EPEVTQTPSHQVTQMGQEVILRCVPISNHLYFYWYRQILGQKVEFLVSFYNNEISEKSEIFDDQFSVERPDGSNFTLKIRSTKLEDSAMYFCASERGAQETQYFGPGTRLLVL.

CDR3 protein: CASSVRTGSNQPQHF. DNA for the CDR3: TGTGCCAGCAGTGTACGTACGGGGAGCAATCAGCCCCAGCATTTT. The chain carries TRBV2 and TRBJ1-5; D is uncertain. CDR1 SNHLY and CDR2 FYNNEI come from the germline V gene. V lost 4 bases, J lost 1 base, and 11 bases lay in between. The CDR3 runs 15 residues.

The genes are TRBV7-2 and TRBJ1-1; D may be TRBD1 (5 bases). V was pared by 4 bases and J by 4 bases, with 13 bases between. Germline CDR1 is SGHTA and CDR2 is FQGNSA. The CDR3 spans 14 residues. CDR3 DNA: TGTGCCAGCAGCTCCGGGACCCAAGGCACTGAAGCTTTCTTT. Amino acids: CASSSGTQGTEAFF.

The J gene is TRBJ2-7, the V gene TRBV7-9; 9 positions agree with TRBD1. Germline lookup yields CDR1 SEHNR and CDR2 FQNEAQ (reference sequence). The CDR3 covers 16 residues. V was pared by 5 bases and J by 1 base, with 9 bases of the junction left unmatched. The CDR3 bases are TGTGCCAGCAGCCCGGGGACAGGGTTATGGTCCTACGAGCAGTACTTC. It encodes CASSPGTGLWSYEQYF.

V usage is TRBV6-6 and J usage is TRBJ1-4; 8 nucleotides match TRBD1. V shed 5 bases and J 5 bases; nucleotides not matched to a gene: 4. Germline V gene sequence: CDR1 MNHNY, CDR2 SVGAGI (reference sequence). This CDR3 region has 14 residues. The CDR3 nucleotides are TGTGCCAGCAGTAAGAGACAGGGGAATGAAAAACTGTTTTTT. Encoded protein: CASSKRQGNEKLFF.